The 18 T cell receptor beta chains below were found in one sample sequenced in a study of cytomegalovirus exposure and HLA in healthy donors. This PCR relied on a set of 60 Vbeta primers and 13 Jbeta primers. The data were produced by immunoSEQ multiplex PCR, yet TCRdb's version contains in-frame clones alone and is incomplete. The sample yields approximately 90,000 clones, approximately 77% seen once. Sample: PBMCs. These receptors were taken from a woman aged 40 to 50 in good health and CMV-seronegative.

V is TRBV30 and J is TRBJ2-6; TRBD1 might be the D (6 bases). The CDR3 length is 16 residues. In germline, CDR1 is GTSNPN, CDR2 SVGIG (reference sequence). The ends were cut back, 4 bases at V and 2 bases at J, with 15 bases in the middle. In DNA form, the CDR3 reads TGTGCCTGGACTGGACAGAAGGCTGCTGGGGCCAACGTCCTGACTTTC. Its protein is CAWTGQKAAGANVLTF.

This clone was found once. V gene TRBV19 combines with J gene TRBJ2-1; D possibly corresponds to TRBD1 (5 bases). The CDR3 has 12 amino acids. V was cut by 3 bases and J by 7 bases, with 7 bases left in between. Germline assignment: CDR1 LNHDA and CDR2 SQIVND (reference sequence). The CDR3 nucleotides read TGTGCCAGTAGTATTACAGGAAATGAGCAGTTCTTC. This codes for CASSITGNEQFF.

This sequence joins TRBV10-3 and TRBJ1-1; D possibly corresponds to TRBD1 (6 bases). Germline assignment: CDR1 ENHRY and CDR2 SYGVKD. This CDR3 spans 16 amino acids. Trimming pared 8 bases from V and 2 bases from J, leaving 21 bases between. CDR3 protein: CAIGGATPGGNTEAFF. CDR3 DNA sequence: TGTGCCATCGGGGGGGCCACACCCGGGGGTAACACTGAAGCTTTCTTT.

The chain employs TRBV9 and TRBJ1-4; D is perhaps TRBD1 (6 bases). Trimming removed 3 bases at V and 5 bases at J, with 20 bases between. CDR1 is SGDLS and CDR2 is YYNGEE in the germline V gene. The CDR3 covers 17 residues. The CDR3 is CASSDGQRQAPNEKLFF. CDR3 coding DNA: TGTGCCAGCAGCGACGGCCAGAGACAGGCCCCAAATGAAAAACTGTTTTTT.

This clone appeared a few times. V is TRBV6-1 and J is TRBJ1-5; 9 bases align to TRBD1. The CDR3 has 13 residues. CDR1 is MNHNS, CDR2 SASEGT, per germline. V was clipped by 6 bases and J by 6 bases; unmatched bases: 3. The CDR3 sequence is CASRDRGPQPQHF. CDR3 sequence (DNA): TGTGCCAGCAGGGACAGGGGCCCTCAGCCCCAGCATTTT.

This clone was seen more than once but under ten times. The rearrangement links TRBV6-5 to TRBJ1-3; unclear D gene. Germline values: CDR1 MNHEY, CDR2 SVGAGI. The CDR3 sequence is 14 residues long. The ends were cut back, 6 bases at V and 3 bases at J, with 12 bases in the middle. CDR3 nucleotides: TGTGCCAGCAGCCTGACACACTTTGGAAACACCATATATTTT. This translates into CASSLTHFGNTIYF.

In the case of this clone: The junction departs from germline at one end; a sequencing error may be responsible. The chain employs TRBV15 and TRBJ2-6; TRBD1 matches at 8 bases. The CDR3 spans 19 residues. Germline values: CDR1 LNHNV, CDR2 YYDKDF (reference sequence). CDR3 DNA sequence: TGCAACACACTAGAGGTCAGGGGGCGAGCTCCCTCGGGGGCCAACGTCCTGACTTTC. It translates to CNTLEVRGRAPSGANVLTF.

CDR3: CASGPPGGSISNQPQHF. The DNA for the CDR3 is TGTGCTAGTGGCCCCCCAGGGGGATCTATTAGCAATCAGCCCCAGCATTTT. The rearrangement uses TRBV12-5 and TRBJ1-5; 7 positions match TRBD1. Germline CDR1 is LGHNT and CDR2 is FRNRAP. The ends lost 6 bases at V and 0 bases at J; junction bases unmatched: 11. CDR3 length equals 17 residues.

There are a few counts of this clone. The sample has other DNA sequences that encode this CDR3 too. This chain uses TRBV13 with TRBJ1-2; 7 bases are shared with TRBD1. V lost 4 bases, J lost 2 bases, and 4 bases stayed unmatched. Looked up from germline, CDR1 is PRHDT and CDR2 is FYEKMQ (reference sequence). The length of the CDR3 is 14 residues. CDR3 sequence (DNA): TGTGCCAGCAGCTCCAGGGGGGAGAACTATGGCTACACCTTC. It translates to CASSSRGENYGYTF.

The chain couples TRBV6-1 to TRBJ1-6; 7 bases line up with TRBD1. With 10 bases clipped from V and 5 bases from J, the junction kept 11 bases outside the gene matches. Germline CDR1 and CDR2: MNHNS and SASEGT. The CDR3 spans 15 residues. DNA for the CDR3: TGTGCCATTGTGGGCAGGGGGAGCGATAATTCACCCCTCCACTTT. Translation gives CAIVGRGSDNSPLHF.

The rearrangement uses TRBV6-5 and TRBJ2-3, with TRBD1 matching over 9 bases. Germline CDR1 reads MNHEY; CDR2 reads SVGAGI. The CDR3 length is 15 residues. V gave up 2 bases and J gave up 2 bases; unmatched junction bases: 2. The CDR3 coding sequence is TGTGCCAGCAGTTACACAGGGGGCCTCACAGATACGCAGTATTTT. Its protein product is CASSYTGGLTDTQYF.

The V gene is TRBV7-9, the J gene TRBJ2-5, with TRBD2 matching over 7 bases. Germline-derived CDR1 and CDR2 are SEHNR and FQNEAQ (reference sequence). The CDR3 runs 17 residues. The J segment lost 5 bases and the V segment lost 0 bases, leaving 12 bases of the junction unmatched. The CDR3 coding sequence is TGTGCCAGCAGCTTAGCGCTAGGACTAGAATTCCGGGAGACCCAGTACTTC. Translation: CASSLALGLEFRETQYF.

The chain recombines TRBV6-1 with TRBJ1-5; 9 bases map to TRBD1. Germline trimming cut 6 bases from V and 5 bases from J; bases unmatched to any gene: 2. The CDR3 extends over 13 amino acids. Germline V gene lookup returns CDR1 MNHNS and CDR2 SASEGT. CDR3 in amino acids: CASRGQGHQPQHF. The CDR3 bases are TGTGCCAGCAGGGGACAGGGTCATCAGCCCCAGCATTTT.

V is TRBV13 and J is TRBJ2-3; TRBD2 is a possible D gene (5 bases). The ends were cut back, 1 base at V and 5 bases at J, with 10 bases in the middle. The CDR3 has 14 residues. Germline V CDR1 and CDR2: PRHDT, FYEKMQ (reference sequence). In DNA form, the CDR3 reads TGTGCCAGCAGCTTAGCCGGGGAACTAGATACGCAGTATTTT. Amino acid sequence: CASSLAGELDTQYF.

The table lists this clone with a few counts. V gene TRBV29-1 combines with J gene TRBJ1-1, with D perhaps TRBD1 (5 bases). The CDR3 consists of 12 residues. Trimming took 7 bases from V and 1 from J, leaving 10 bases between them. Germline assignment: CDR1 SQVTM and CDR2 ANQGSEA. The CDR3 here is CSGVGQNTEAFF. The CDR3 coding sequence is TGCAGCGGGGTCGGACAGAACACTGAAGCTTTCTTT.

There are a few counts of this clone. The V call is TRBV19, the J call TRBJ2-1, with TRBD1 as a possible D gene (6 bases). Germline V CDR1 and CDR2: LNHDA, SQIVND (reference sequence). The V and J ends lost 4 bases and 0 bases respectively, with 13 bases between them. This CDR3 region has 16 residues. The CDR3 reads CASSTSRDNSYNEQFF. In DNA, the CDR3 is TGTGCCAGTAGTACGAGCCGGGACAACTCCTACAATGAGCAGTTCTTC.

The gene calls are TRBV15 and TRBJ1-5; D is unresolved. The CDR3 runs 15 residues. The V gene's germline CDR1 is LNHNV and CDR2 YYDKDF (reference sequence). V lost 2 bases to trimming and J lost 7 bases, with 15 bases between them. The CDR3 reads CATSRSRTGRQPQHF. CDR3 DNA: TGTGCCACCAGCAGATCACGCACCGGGAGGCAGCCCCAGCATTTT.

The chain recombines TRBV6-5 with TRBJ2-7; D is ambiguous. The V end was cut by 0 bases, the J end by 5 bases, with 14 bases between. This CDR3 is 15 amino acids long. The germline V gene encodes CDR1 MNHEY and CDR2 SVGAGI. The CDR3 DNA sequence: TGTGCCAGCAGTTACTCGAGCTTTGGGCCCCACGAGCAGTACTTC. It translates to CASSYSSFGPHEQYF.